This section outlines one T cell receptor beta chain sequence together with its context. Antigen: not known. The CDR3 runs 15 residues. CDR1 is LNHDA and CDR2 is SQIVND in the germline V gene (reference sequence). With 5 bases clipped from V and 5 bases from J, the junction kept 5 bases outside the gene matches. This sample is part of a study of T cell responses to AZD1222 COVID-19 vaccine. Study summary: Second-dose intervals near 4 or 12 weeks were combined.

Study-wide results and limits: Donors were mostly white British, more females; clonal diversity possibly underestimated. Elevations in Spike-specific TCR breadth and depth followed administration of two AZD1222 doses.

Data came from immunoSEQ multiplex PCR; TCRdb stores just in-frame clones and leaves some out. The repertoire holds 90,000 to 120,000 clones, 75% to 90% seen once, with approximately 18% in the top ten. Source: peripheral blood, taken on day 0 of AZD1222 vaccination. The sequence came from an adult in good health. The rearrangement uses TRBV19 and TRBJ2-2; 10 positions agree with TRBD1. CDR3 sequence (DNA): TGTGCCAGTAGTGCGGGACAGGGGCGGACCGGGGAGCTGTTTTTT. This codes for CASSAGQGRTGELFF.